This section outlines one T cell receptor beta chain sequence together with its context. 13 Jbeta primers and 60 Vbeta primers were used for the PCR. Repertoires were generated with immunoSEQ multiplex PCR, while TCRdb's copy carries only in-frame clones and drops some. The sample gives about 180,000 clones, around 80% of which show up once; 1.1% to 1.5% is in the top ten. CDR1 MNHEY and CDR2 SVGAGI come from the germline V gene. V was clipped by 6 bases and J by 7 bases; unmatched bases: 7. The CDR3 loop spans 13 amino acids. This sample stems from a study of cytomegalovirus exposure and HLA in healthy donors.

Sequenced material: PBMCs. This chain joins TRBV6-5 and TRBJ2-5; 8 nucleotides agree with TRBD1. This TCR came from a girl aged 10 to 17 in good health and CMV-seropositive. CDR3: CASSRTGLTTQYF. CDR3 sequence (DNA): TGTGCCAGCAGCCGGACAGGGCTAACGACCCAGTACTTC.